Each of the 19 T cell receptor beta chains below was sequenced from the same sample in a study of blood T cell repertoires in COVID-19. The table came from immunoSEQ multiplex PCR; TCRdb's copy has only in-frame clones and leaves some out. This sample has 84,000 or so clones; roughly four fifths occur once, and the top ten carry 1.2%. The sequencing input was peripheral blood. The receptors originated from a woman aged 80 or older with acute or convalescent COVID-19.

The V and J genes are TRBV7-8 and TRBJ2-7; maybe TRBD1 (5 bases). V lost 5 bases and J 2 bases, leaving 10 bases between the germline ends. In germline, CDR1 is SGHVS, CDR2 FQNEAQ. The CDR3 is 13 amino acids. The CDR3 region is CASSRQITYEQYF. CDR3 nucleotide sequence: TGTGCCAGCAGCCGACAGATCACCTACGAGCAGTACTTC. Variable domain in full (rest from reference TRBV7-8 and TRBJ2-7): GAGVSQSPRYKVAKRGQDVALRCDPISGHVSLFWYQQALGQGPEFLTYFQNEAQLDKSGLPSDRFFAERPEGSVSTLKIQRTQQEDSAVYLCASSRQITYEQYFGPGTRLTVT.

The chain recombines TRBV7-9 with TRBJ2-5; the match to TRBD1 covers 7 bases. This CDR3 spans 13 amino acids. Germline lookup yields CDR1 SEHNR and CDR2 FQNEAQ (reference sequence). V trimming: 5 bases; J trimming: 5 bases; junction bases outside the gene matches: 5. The DNA of the CDR3 is TGTGCCAGCAGCCGGGACAGTTTGGAGACCCAGTACTTC. It specifies CASSRDSLETQYF.

The chain carries TRBV11-2 and TRBJ2-7; 10 nucleotides align to TRBD2. The CDR3 is made up of 14 amino acids. CDR1 SGHAT and CDR2 FQNNGV come from the germline V gene. The ends lost 3 bases at V and 3 bases at J; junction bases unmatched: 2. This CDR3 reads CASSFTSGNYEQYF. The CDR3 DNA follows: TGTGCCAGCAGCTTTACTAGCGGGAACTACGAGCAGTACTTC.

The chain uses TRBV2 and TRBJ2-1, with 7 nucleotides matching TRBD1. This CDR3 is 13 amino acids long. The germline gives CDR1 SNHLY, CDR2 FYNNEI. Trimming at V came to 5 bases and at J to 8 bases, leaving 6 bases not matched to a gene. The CDR3 DNA is TGTGCCAGCAGTATCTATCAGGGGGATGAGCAGTTCTTC. Translated: CASSIYQGDEQFF.

The genes are TRBV20-1 and TRBJ2-3, with TRBD2 identical over 9 bases. CDR3 length: 17 amino acids. Trimming removed 3 bases from V and 3 bases from J; junction bases left unmatched: 13. Germline V lookup: CDR1 DFQATT, CDR2 SNEGSKA (reference sequence). In DNA, the CDR3 is TGCAGTGCTAGTGGGGCGGGGGGGCCTCATCCGACAGATACGCAGTATTTT. Translated: CSASGAGGPHPTDTQYF.

The rearrangement uses TRBV27 and TRBJ2-3; 7 bases match TRBD2. The CDR3 contains 16 residues. The junction had 12 bases not matched to a gene; V was cut back by 6 bases and J by 3 bases. Germline-derived CDR1 and CDR2 are MNHEY and SMNVEV (reference sequence). CDR3 bases: TGTGCCAGCAGAAATCTCGGCCCCGGGGGGACAGATACGCAGTATTTT. It is translated as CASRNLGPGGTDTQYF.

V and J are TRBV5-4 and TRBJ2-1; D ambiguous. CDR1 SGHNT and CDR2 YYREEE come from the germline V gene (reference sequence). CDR3 length equals 13 residues. Trimming removed 3 bases at V and 2 bases at J, with 6 bases between. The CDR3 region has the DNA TGTGCCAGCAGCTCTTTAGCCTACAATGAGCAGTTCTTC. Encoded protein: CASSSLAYNEQFF.

CDR3 nucleotide sequence: TGTGCCACCAGTGATTGGGGAAGGACAGGGGACCCTTGGCTGTTTTTT. Translation: CATSDWGRTGDPWLFF. The rearrangement joins TRBV24-1 to TRBJ2-2; 9 nucleotides match TRBD1. The CDR3 contains 16 residues. CDR1 and CDR2 (germline): KGHDR, SFDVKD. V shed 2 bases and J 13 bases; nucleotides not matched to a gene: 13.

This chain connects TRBV7-9 to TRBJ1-2, with D perhaps matching TRBD1 (6 bases). There are 13 residues in the CDR3. CDR1 SEHNR and CDR2 FQNEAQ come from the germline V gene (reference sequence). Trimming stripped 5 bases from V and 6 bases from J, with 13 bases between. The CDR3 sequence is CASSRTGTNGYTF. The CDR3 DNA sequence: TGTGCCAGCAGCCGTACAGGGACGAATGGCTACACCTTC.

This chain links TRBV4-1 with TRBJ2-7; D may be TRBD1 (5 bases). Germline CDR1 MGHRA, CDR2 YSYEKL. The CDR3 is 14 residues long. Trimming cost V 1 base and J 3 bases, with 10 bases left between them. The CDR3, as DNA: TGCGCCAGCAGCCAAGTACAGGAGAACTACGAGCAGTACTTC. Its protein is CASSQVQENYEQYF.

The rearrangement uses TRBV3-1 (or the pseudogene TRBV3-2) and TRBJ2-1, with 15 bases identical to TRBD2. The CDR3 is 17 amino acids. The germline gives CDR1 LGHDT, CDR2 YNNKEL (reference sequence). Germline trimming cut 1 base from V and 4 bases from J; bases unmatched to any gene: 2. The CDR3 nucleotides are TGTGCCAGCAGCCAAGGGGGACTAGCGGGAGGTTACAATGAGCAGTTCTTC. Amino acid sequence: CASSQGGLAGGYNEQFF.

CDR3 DNA: TGCGCCAGCAGCTTGGCCCCGGTGGATGAGCAGTTCTTC. Translation gives CASSLAPVDEQFF. V is TRBV5-1 and J is TRBJ2-1; no firm D call. Germline V gene data show CDR1 as SGHRS and CDR2 as YFSETQ. The CDR3 has 13 amino acids. Trimming left V 0 bases short and J 8 bases short, with 9 bases between.

The chain couples TRBV6-1 to TRBJ2-5; tentatively, D is TRBD1 (6 bases). Germline V gene data show CDR1 as MNHNS and CDR2 as SASEGT. The CDR3 runs to 14 residues. V lost 2 bases, J lost 4 bases, and 11 bases lay in between. CDR3 loop: CASSEQGRGETQYF. The CDR3 DNA follows: TGTGCCAGCAGTGAACAGGGCAGGGGAGAGACCCAGTACTTC.

This clone was seen a handful of times. The chain combines TRBV20-1 with TRBJ1-4, with 8 bases identical to TRBD1. Germline CDR1 reads DFQATT; CDR2 reads SNEGSKA (reference sequence). This CDR3 region has 11 residues. V shed 1 base, J shed 13 bases, and the junction held 2 bases outside the gene matches. In DNA form, the CDR3 reads TGCAGTGCTAGAGGACAGGGGCGACTGTTTTTT. This codes for CSARGQGRLFF.

In its sample, this clone was seen a few times. The V call is TRBV6-6, the J call TRBJ1-1; D unclear. This CDR3 region has 11 residues. CDR1 MNHNY and CDR2 SVGAGI come from the germline V gene (reference sequence). Trimming shortened V by 6 bases and J by 11 bases, and 13 bases separated the two germline ends. In DNA form, the CDR3 reads TGTGCCAGCAGGAGAGACATGTGGGCTTTCTTT. This gives the protein CASRRDMWAFF.

The chain recombines TRBV19 with TRBJ2-5; 7 bases are a match to TRBD1. This CDR3 region has 13 residues. The ends lost 7 bases at V and 7 bases at J; junction bases unmatched: 9. Germline V CDR1 and CDR2: LNHDA, SQIVND (reference sequence). The CDR3 reads CASMSQGVGTQYF. The CDR3 DNA sequence: TGTGCCAGTATGTCGCAGGGGGTAGGGACCCAGTACTTC. Full variable domain (outside the CDR3, taken from reference TRBV19 and TRBJ2-5): DGGITQSPKYLFRKEGQNVTLSCEQNLNHDAMYWYRQDPGQGLRLIYYSQIVNDFQKGDIAEGYSVSREKKESFPLTVTSAQKNPTAFYLCASMSQGVGTQYFGPGTRLLVL.

The V call is TRBV5-4, the J call TRBJ1-2; D is possibly TRBD1 (6 bases). V lost 2 bases to trimming and J lost 4 bases, with 12 bases between them. This CDR3 comprises 14 residues. Germline CDR1 SGHNT, CDR2 YYREEE (reference sequence). CDR3: CASSFPGASYGYTF. CDR3 sequence (DNA): TGTGCCAGCAGCTTTCCAGGGGCAAGCTATGGCTACACCTTC.

This clone has a single count. The chain combines TRBV19 with TRBJ2-1; possible D gene TRBD2, 5 bases. The CDR3 consists of 15 residues. Trimming cost V 3 bases and J 0 bases, with 9 bases left between them. Germline loops: CDR1 LNHDA, CDR2 SQIVND (reference sequence). The CDR3 coding sequence is TGTGCCAGTAGTATGGAGGCCAGCTCCTACAATGAGCAGTTCTTC. Translating gives CASSMEASSYNEQFF.

The V call is TRBV18, the J call TRBJ1-6; 7 bases are shared with TRBD1. The CDR3 runs 16 residues. Germline CDR1 reads KGHSH; CDR2 reads LQKENI. Trimming cost V 0 bases and J 9 bases; bases outside gene matches: 8. CDR3 coding DNA: TGTGCCAGCTCACCACCGGCGACAGGGCGGGCTTCACCCCTCCACTTT. Protein sequence: CASSPPATGRASPLHF.